This T cell receptor (beta chain) comes out of a study of T cells after yellow fever vaccination. Study-level results: Post-booster samples contained most primary-vaccination clones (approximately 96% CD4, approximately 88% CD8). Some clonotypes, a small share, were shared between CD4 and CD8 compartments.

With respect to this clonotype: Antigen unknown.

A 5'RACE template-switching step, the method used to make TCR cDNA, added a universal primer site and UMIs. MiXCR, applied by TCRdb to the 5' RACE reads, yields one record per CDR3 protein. The sample records 180,000 or so distinct CDR3 sequences, approximately 11% being singletons. This CDR3 region has 17 residues. V lost 4 bases, J lost 2 bases, and 11 bases stayed unmatched. The clonotype originates from a man between 18 and 29 years old who received the YFV17D yellow fever vaccine. The V call is TRBV23-1, the J call TRBJ1-2, with 9 bases lining up with TRBD1. TRBV23-1 is annotated as an ORF whose role is uncertain. This specimen was CD8+ T cells sorted from PBMCs, taken 15 days after the yellow fever booster vaccination. The CDR3 bases are TGCGCCAGCAGTCCCCACCGGGACAGGGAGTGGAACTATGGCTACACCTTC. Its protein product is CASSPHRDREWNYGYTF.